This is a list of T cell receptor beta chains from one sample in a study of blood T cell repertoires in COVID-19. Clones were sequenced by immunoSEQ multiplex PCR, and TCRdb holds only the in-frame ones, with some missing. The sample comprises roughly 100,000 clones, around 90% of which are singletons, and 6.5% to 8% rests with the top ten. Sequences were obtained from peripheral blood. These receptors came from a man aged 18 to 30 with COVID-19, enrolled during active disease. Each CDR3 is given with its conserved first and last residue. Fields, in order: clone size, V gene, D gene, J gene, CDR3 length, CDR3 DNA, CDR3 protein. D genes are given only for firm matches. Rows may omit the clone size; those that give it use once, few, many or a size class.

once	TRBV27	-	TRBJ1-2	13	TGTGCCAGCAGGGGGAGCGTATTCTATGGCTACACCTTC	CASRGSVFYGYTF
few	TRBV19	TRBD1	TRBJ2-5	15	TGTGCCAGTAGTATAGGACAGGGGGCAGGAGAGACCCAGTACTTC	CASSIGQGAGETQYF
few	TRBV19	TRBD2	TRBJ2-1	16	TGTGCCAGTAGTATTGGCCTAGCGGGCCTTTTGGATGAGCAGTTCTTC	CASSIGLAGLLDEQFF
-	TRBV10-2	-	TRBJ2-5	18	TGCGCCAGCAGCGTGACAGTCGCCCGCCTTTTATATCAAGAGACCCAGTACTTC	CASSVTVARLLYQETQYF
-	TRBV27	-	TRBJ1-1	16	TGTGCCAGCAGTTTAGCCCCAGGTATCATGAACACTGAAGCTTTCTTT	CASSLAPGIMNTEAFF
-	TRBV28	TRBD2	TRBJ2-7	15	TGTGCCAGCAGAAAGGGACTAGCGGGAGCGCGCGAGCAGTACTTC	CASRKGLAGAREQYF
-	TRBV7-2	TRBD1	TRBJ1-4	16	TGTGCCAGCAGCACAGGGACAGGGTTGGCTAATGAAAAACTGTTTTTT	CASSTGTGLANEKLFF
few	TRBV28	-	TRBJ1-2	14	TGTGCCAGCAGTCCCAAGGGGGTGAACTATGGCTACACCTTC	CASSPKGVNYGYTF
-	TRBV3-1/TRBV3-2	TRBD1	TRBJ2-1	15	TGTGCCAGCAGCCCGGGACAGATCTCCTACAATGAGCAGTTCTTC	CASSPGQISYNEQFF
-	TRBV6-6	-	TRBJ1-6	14	TGTGCCAGCAGTTACCCCCGGGAAAGTTCACCCCTCCACTTT	CASSYPRESSPLHF
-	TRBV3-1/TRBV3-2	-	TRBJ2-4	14	TGTGCCAGCAGCCAAGGCGTCCTAGGGAGCATTCAGTACTTC	CASSQGVLGSIQYF
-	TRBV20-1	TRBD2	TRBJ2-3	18	TGCAGTGCTAGTCCCACTAGCGGGAGGGCCGGAGGCACAGATACGCAGTATTTT	CSASPTSGRAGGTDTQYF
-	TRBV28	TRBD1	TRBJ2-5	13	TGTGCCAGCAGGCTGGGACAGCAAGAGACCCAGTACTTC	CASRLGQQETQYF
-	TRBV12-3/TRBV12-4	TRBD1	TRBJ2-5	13	TGTGCCAGCAGTTTTGACAGGGAAGAGACCCAGTACTTC	CASSFDREETQYF
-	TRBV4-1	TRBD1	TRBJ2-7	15	TGCGCCAGCAGCCAAGAACGACAGGGGGCCTACGAGCAGTACTTC	CASSQERQGAYEQYF
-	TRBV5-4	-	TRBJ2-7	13	TGTGCCAGCAGCTCAGAGAGGGCAGACGAGCAGTACTTC	CASSSERADEQYF
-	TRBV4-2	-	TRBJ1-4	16	TGTGCCAGCAGCCCGTCTAACTGGGGAGCTAATGAAAAACTGTTTTTT	CASSPSNWGANEKLFF
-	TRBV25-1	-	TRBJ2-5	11	TGTGCCACCATTGGGGGCGAGACCCAGTACTTC	CATIGGETQYF
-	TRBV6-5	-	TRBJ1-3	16	TGTGCCAGCAGTTCCCCCCGGGGGAGCTCTGGAAACACCATATATTTT	CASSSPRGSSGNTIYF
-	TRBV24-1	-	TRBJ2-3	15	TGTGCCACCAGTGATCCCCGCCAGGGTGGAGATACGCAGTATTTT	CATSDPRQGGDTQYF
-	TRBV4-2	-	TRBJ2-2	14	TGTGCCAGCAGCCAAGAGTTAGAATCCGGGGAGCTGTTTTTT	CASSQELESGELFF
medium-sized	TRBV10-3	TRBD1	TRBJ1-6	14	TGTGCCATCAGCAGGACAGGGGCGAATTCACCCCTCCACTTT	CAISRTGANSPLHF
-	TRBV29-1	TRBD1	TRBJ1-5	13	TGCAGCGTCCGACAGGGGTTCGATCAGCCCCAGCATTTT	CSVRQGFDQPQHF
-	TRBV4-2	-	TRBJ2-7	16	TGTGCCAGCAGCCAAGCTGACCTGGGGGACTTCTACGAGCAGTACTTC	CASSQADLGDFYEQYF
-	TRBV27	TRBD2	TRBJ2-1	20	TGTGCCAGCATCCCCACCCCGGGACTAGCGGGAGGTAGATCCTACAATGAGCAGTTCTTC	CASIPTPGLAGGRSYNEQFF
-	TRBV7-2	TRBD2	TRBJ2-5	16	TGTGCCAGCAGCTTAGCTTCGACTAGCGGGTCAGGGACCCAGTACTTC	CASSLASTSGSGTQYF
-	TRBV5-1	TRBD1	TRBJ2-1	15	TGCGCCAGCAGCTTGGTACAGGGGGTTTACAATGAGCAGTTCTTC	CASSLVQGVYNEQFF
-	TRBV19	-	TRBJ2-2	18	TGTGCCAGTAGTATACCTTTCTTCTGGGGCGAGTACACCGGGGAGCTGTTTTTT	CASSIPFFWGEYTGELFF
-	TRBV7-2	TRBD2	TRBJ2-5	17	TGTGCCAGCAGCCTCTCGGGACTAGCGGGAGGCGGAGAGACCCAGTACTTC	CASSLSGLAGGGETQYF
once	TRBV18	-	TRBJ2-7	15	TGTGCCCTACTTGCCCAGGCGAACTCTTCCTACGAGCAGTACTTC	CALLAQANSSYEQYF
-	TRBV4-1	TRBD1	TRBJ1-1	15	TGCGCCAGCAGCCCGCCGGGGACAGGGGAGACTGAAGCTTTCTTT	CASSPPGTGETEAFF
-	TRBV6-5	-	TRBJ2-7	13	TGTGCCAGCAAGGAACAGGGCTCCTACGAGCAGTACTTC	CASKEQGSYEQYF
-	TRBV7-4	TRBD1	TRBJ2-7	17	TGTGCCAGCAGCTCGGGGACAGGCCAAGGCAGACTTTACGAGCAGTACTTC	CASSSGTGQGRLYEQYF
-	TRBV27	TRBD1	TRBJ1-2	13	TGTGCCAGCAGCCCGACAGGGCACTATGGCTACACCTTC	CASSPTGHYGYTF
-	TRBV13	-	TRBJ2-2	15	TGTGCCAGCAGCCATCCCGGGAGGAACACCGGGGAGCTGTTTTTT	CASSHPGRNTGELFF
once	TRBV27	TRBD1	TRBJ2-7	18	TGTGCCAGCAGTTCCGCTGGTGGGACAGGGGAAGTCCCCTACGAGCAGTACTTC	CASSSAGGTGEVPYEQYF
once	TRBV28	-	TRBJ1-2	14	TGTGCCAGCAGTTTATCAGGAAGGTACTATGGCTACACCTTC	CASSLSGRYYGYTF
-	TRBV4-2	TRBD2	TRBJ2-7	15	TGTGCCAGCAGCCCCTCGGGGGGAACGACCTACGAGCAGTACTTC	CASSPSGGTTYEQYF